This is a list of T cell receptor beta chains from one sample in a study of cytomegalovirus exposure and HLA in healthy donors. Only in-frame clones appear in the TCRdb table, and some are missing; sequencing was by immunoSEQ multiplex PCR. Here the sample spans approximately 110,000 clones, 65% to 80% being singletons. The material sequenced was PBMCs. Receptors were obtained from a woman in her sixties or seventies in good health and CMV-seropositive. CDR3s include the opening cysteine and the closing phenylalanine or tryptophan. A D gene is named only where the DNA matches it firmly. Clone size is not always given. Where it is, it says once, few, many or a class for expanded clones.

abundance	j_gene	v_gene	d_gene	CDR3nt	CDR3aa
-	TRBJ2-7	TRBV14	TRBD1	TGTGCCAGCAGCCAGACAGGGCAGTACGAGCAGTACTTC	CASSQTGQYEQYF
-	TRBJ2-7	TRBV10-3	TRBD1	TGTGCCATCAGCCAGGGGGCGAGGTTCTACGAGCAGTACTTC	CAISQGARFYEQYF
-	TRBJ2-3	TRBV29-1	TRBD1	TGCAGCGTTGTCTTCAACGGACAGGGGGCGTTTTGGGCAGATACGCAGTATTTT	CSVVFNGQGAFWADTQYF
-	TRBJ1-1	TRBV30	-	TGTGCCCACAGTCCGCGGGGGACTGAAGCTTTCTTT	CAHSPRGTEAFF
-	TRBJ2-1	TRBV12-5	-	TGTGCTAGTGGTTTGAACAGGAACAATGAGCAGTTCTTC	CASGLNRNNEQFF
-	TRBJ1-1	TRBV9	-	TGTGCCAGCGGGGGGAGAGGGAACACTGAAGCTTTCTTT	CASGGRGNTEAFF
-	TRBJ1-4	TRBV28	-	TGTGCCAGCATTAGTACGTCTAATGAAAAACTGTTTTTT	CASISTSNEKLFF
-	TRBJ2-1	TRBV6-6	TRBD2	TGTGCCAGCAGTTCCACGGGACTAGCGGGAGAGGAGCAGTTCTTC	CASSSTGLAGEEQFF
-	TRBJ2-2	TRBV7-3	-	TGTGCCAGCAGCGAGGACTACACCGGGGAGCTGTTTTTT	CASSEDYTGELFF
-	TRBJ2-5	TRBV7-9	TRBD2	TGTGCCAGCAGCTTAGCTAGCGGGAGAGTAGAGACCCAGTACTTC	CASSLASGRVETQYF
-	TRBJ2-2	TRBV5-1	-	TGCGCCAGCAGCTTGGACTCTAGCGTCGGGGAGCTGTTTTTT	CASSLDSSVGELFF
-	TRBJ1-2	TRBV7-8	-	TGTGCCAGCAGCTTAGTATGGGACTCTCCCTATGGCTACACCTTC	CASSLVWDSPYGYTF
-	TRBJ1-5	TRBV19	TRBD1	TGTGCCAGTAGTATTAGGACAGGGAATCAGCCCCAGCATTTT	CASSIRTGNQPQHF
-	TRBJ2-7	TRBV5-1	-	TGCGCCAGCAGTACAGCTCGGGGAACCTACGAGCAGTACTTC	CASSTARGTYEQYF
-	TRBJ2-1	TRBV5-1	-	TGCGCCAGCAGCTTGGCTAGCCTCAATGAGCAGTTCTTC	CASSLASLNEQFF
-	TRBJ1-4	TRBV5-1	TRBD1	TGCGCCAGCAGCGAGGACAGGGGCAACCCCTGGGAAAAACTGTTTTTT	CASSEDRGNPWEKLFF
-	TRBJ2-3	TRBV7-2	TRBD1	TGTGCCAGCAGCTTAGGAGACAGGGGGCGCACAGATACGCAGTATTTT	CASSLGDRGRTDTQYF
-	TRBJ1-1	TRBV27	TRBD1	TGTGCCAGCAGTTCCGGACAGGCGACTGAAGCTTTCTTT	CASSSGQATEAFF
-	TRBJ1-4	TRBV25-1	-	TGTGCCAGCAGTGAGAAATGGGGGGTAGGGGAAAAACTGTTTTTT	CASSEKWGVGEKLFF
few	TRBJ1-1	TRBV5-1	TRBD1	TGCGCCAGCAGCTTGACACAGGGGACCGGGAGCACTGAAGCTTTCTTT	CASSLTQGTGSTEAFF
-	TRBJ1-2	TRBV15	TRBD1	TGTGCCACCAGCCCCCGGGACAGGGCTATCTATGGCTACACCTTC	CATSPRDRAIYGYTF
-	TRBJ1-2	TRBV20-1	TRBD1	TGCAGACCGGGACAGGGCGATGGCTACACCTTC	CRPGQGDGYTF
once	TRBJ2-2	TRBV9	-	TGTGCCAGCAGCGGCTCTTCTATAAACACCGGGGAGCTGTTTTTT	CASSGSSINTGELFF
-	TRBJ1-1	TRBV19	-	TGTGCCAGTAGTTCTCTGGGCAGGGTAAACACTGAAGCTTTCTTT	CASSSLGRVNTEAFF
-	TRBJ2-3	TRBV9	TRBD2	TGTGCCAGCAGAGGGACTAGCGGAGATACGCAGTATTTT	CASRGTSGDTQYF
-	TRBJ2-7	TRBV27	TRBD2	TGTGCCAGCAGTTTATTAAGGACTAGCGGGGTATACGAGCAGTACTTC	CASSLLRTSGVYEQYF
-	TRBJ1-5	TRBV6-5	TRBD1	TGTGCCAGCAAGCTTGCAGGGGGTAATCAGCCCCAGCATTTT	CASKLAGGNQPQHF
-	TRBJ2-7	TRBV6-6	TRBD2	TGTGCCAGCAGTCGGACTAGCGGGACCTACGAGCAGTACTTC	CASSRTSGTYEQYF
-	TRBJ2-7	TRBV4-3	TRBD1	TGCGCCAGCAGCCGCGGGACAGGGAGCCCCTACGAGCAGTACTTC	CASSRGTGSPYEQYF
-	TRBJ1-1	TRBV11-1	-	TGTGCCAGCAGCTTTCTATCGGGACAAAGCAACACTGAAGCTTTCTTT	CASSFLSGQSNTEAFF
-	TRBJ1-2	TRBV19	-	TGTGCCAGTAGGAAGACAGGTTGGGGGTCTGGCTACACCTTC	CASRKTGWGSGYTF
once	TRBJ1-2	TRBV15	-	TGTGCCACCAGCAGTCAGGGGAACTATGGCTACACCTTC	CATSSQGNYGYTF
once	TRBJ2-3	TRBV7-6	TRBD2	TGTGCCAGCAGCCACTCCGGGACTAGCGGTTTAACAGATACGCAGTATTTT	CASSHSGTSGLTDTQYF
once	TRBJ2-1	TRBV27	TRBD1	TGTGCCAGCAAAGGTCTCTCGACAGGGGGCGGTTACAATGAGCAGTTCTTC	CASKGLSTGGGYNEQFF
-	TRBJ1-1	TRBV7-6	-	TGTGCCAGCAGCTTATGGAGTACAGGGAATGATGAAGCTTTCTTT	CASSLWSTGNDEAFF
-	TRBJ1-2	TRBV30	TRBD1	TGTGCCTGGAGTTGGCAGGGGGCAGGTGGCTACACCTTC	CAWSWQGAGGYTF
many	TRBJ1-4	TRBV2	TRBD1	TGTGCCAGCCGGAAACAGGGGGTGAATGAAAAACTGTTTTTT	CASRKQGVNEKLFF
-	TRBJ1-6	TRBV5-8	TRBD1	TGTGCCAGCAGCTTGGATGGGACAGTATATAATTCACCCCTCCACTTT	CASSLDGTVYNSPLHF
-	TRBJ2-2	TRBV5-1	TRBD2	TGCGCCAGCAGCTTGGTGACAGCGGGAGCCGACACCGGGGAGCTGTTTTTT	CASSLVTAGADTGELFF
-	TRBJ1-5	TRBV5-1	TRBD1	TGCGCCAGCAGCTTGGAGACAGGGGGCGGACGGCCCCAGCATTTT	CASSLETGGGRPQHF
-	TRBJ2-1	TRBV4-1	TRBD1	TGCGCCAGCAGCCAAGGCTACAGGGGTTGGAACAATGAGCAGTTCTTC	CASSQGYRGWNNEQFF
-	TRBJ2-3	TRBV6-5	-	TGTGCCAGTTCAACCCCGGTGACAGATACGCAGTATTTT	CASSTPVTDTQYF
-	TRBJ1-1	TRBV7-8	-	TGTGCCAGCAGCCGTATTGGAGGATCCACTGAAGCTTTCTTT	CASSRIGGSTEAFF
-	TRBJ1-1	TRBV7-9	TRBD1	TGTGCCAGCAGCCCACAGGGGTTAGGGACTGAAGCTTTCTTT	CASSPQGLGTEAFF
once	TRBJ2-7	TRBV18	TRBD1	TGTGCCAGCTCTTCGACAGGGGTAAACTACGAGCAGTACTTC	CASSSTGVNYEQYF
-	TRBJ1-2	TRBV5-4	-	TGTGCCAGCAGCGTGGGTTTCGGGACTTTGGAGAATGGCTACACCTTC	CASSVGFGTLENGYTF
few	TRBJ1-1	TRBV30	-	TGTGCCTGGAGTGTACTGACCGGAGCTGAAGCTTTCTTT	CAWSVLTGAEAFF
-	TRBJ1-2	TRBV19	-	TGTGCCAGTAGTATAAACAAGGAGAGCTATGGCTACACCTTC	CASSINKESYGYTF
-	TRBJ1-4	TRBV2	TRBD1	TGTGCCAGCAGTGAAACAGGGGTCGTTGTTGAAAAACTGTTTTTT	CASSETGVVVEKLFF
once	TRBJ1-4	TRBV19	TRBD1	TGTGCCAGTACCGGCCGGACAGGGGGCCTTCTTAATGAAAAACTGTTTTTT	CASTGRTGGLLNEKLFF
few	TRBJ2-5	TRBV19	-	TGTGCCAGTAGTAGGGGGCGCAGAGAGACCCAGTACTTC	CASSRGRRETQYF